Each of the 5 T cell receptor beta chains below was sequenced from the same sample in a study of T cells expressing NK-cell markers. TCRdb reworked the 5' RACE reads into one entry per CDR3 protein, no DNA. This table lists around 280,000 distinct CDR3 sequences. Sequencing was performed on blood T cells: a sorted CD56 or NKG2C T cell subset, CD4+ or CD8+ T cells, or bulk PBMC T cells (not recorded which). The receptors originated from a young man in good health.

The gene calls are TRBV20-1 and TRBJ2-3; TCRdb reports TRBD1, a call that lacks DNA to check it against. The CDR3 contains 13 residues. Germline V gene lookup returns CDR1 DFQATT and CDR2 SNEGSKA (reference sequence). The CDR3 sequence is CSASSGAEGTQYF.

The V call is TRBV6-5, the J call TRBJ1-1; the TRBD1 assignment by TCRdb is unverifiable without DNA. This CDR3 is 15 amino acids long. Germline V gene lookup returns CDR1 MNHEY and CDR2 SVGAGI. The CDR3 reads CASSYGGGPGTEAFF.

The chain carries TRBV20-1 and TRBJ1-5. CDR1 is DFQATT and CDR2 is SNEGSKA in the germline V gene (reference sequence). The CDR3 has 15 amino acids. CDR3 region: CSARRTTYSNQPQHF.

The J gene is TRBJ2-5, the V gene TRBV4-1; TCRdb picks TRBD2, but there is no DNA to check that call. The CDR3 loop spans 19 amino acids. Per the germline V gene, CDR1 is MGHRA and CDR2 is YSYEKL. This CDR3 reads CASSQDWGGTPASQETQYF.

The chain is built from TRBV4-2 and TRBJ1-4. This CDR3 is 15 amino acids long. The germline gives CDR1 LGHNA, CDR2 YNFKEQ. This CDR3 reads CASSQERHFNEKLFF.